The rows below give T cell receptor beta chains drawn from one sample of a study of blood T cell repertoires in COVID-19. TCRdb's copy holds only in-frame clones and misses some; the assay was immunoSEQ multiplex PCR. The profile shows about 97,000 clones, roughly 80% of them singletons. The sequenced sample consisted of peripheral blood. These TCRs come from a man in his fifties or sixties with acute or convalescent COVID-19. The CDR3 runs from the conserved cysteine through the conserved F or W. The D gene is left open where the match is weak. Clone size, where shown, is once, few, many, or a class for clones that have expanded.

D gene	V gene	J gene	clone size	CDR3 DNA	CDR3 protein
-	TRBV5-4	TRBJ1-2	-	TGTGCCAGCAGCTACTCCGGGACTTACTTTAAAACCTTC	CASSYSGTYFKTF
TRBD2	TRBV5-1	TRBJ2-1	-	TGCGCCAGCAGCAGTAGCGGGGGGCCCTACAATGAGCAGTTCTTC	CASSSSGGPYNEQFF
-	TRBV28	TRBJ1-1	-	TGTGCCAGCATCCGGTCTGTGAACACTGAAGCTTTCTTT	CASIRSVNTEAFF
-	TRBV5-6	TRBJ2-2	-	TGTGCCAGCAGCTTGGGTGGCAGGGAGGATACCGGGGAGCTGTTTTTT	CASSLGGREDTGELFF
TRBD1	TRBV7-3	TRBJ2-2	-	TGTGCCAGCAGGGCCAACCCGGGACAGGGGGAATCGAACACCGGGGAGCTGTTTTTT	CASRANPGQGESNTGELFF
TRBD2	TRBV5-1	TRBJ2-7	-	TGCGCCAGCAGCTCACGGGGACTAGCTTACTTC	CASSSRGLAYF
TRBD2	TRBV7-2	TRBJ2-5	-	TGTGCCAGCAGCTTAGCTAGCGGGGGAGGGGCTGTGGAAGAGACCCAGTACTTC	CASSLASGGGAVEETQYF
-	TRBV6-5	TRBJ2-2	once	TGTGCCAGCAGGCAACGAGGACAAACCGGGGAGCTGTTTTTT	CASRQRGQTGELFF
-	TRBV6-2/TRBV6-3	TRBJ2-5	few	TGTGCCAGCAGTTACAGGGGAGAGACCCAGTACTTC	CASSYRGETQYF
-	TRBV5-5	TRBJ1-1	-	TGTGCCAGCAGCTTGGTAGTTTTCGAAGCTTTCTTT	CASSLVVFEAFF
TRBD1	TRBV9	TRBJ2-2	-	TGTGCCAGCAGAGCCGGGACAGCAAACACCGGGGAGCTGTTTTTT	CASRAGTANTGELFF
TRBD2	TRBV6-2/TRBV6-3	TRBJ2-1	once	TGTGCCAGCAGTCTAATAGCGGGAGGGCCTCGCAATGAGCAGTTCTTC	CASSLIAGGPRNEQFF
-	TRBV7-2	TRBJ2-5	-	TGTGCCAGCAGCTTATTGGGGGGATACCAAGAGACCCAGTACTTC	CASSLLGGYQETQYF
TRBD1	TRBV2	TRBJ2-7	once	TGTGCCAGCAGTAGGGACAGGGGCCACGAGCAGTACTTC	CASSRDRGHEQYF
TRBD2	TRBV7-2	TRBJ2-3	-	TGTGCCAGCAGCCTGCCGGGACTAGCTGGGACCCCAGATACGCAGTATTTT	CASSLPGLAGTPDTQYF
-	TRBV28	TRBJ1-1	-	TGTGCCAGCAGTTTAACCGGCGGAATCCCTGAAGCTTTCTTT	CASSLTGGIPEAFF
-	TRBV7-2	TRBJ2-7	few	TGTGCCAGCAGCAGGGCCGGGGGCTACGAGCAGTACTTC	CASSRAGGYEQYF
-	TRBV14	TRBJ2-7	-	TGTGCCAGCAGCAAAAGGGGTTTCTACGAGCAGTACTTC	CASSKRGFYEQYF
TRBD2	TRBV7-6	TRBJ2-2	-	TGTGCCAGCAGCTTATTGGCAGCGGGGGGGCAGAACACCGGGGAGCTGTTTTTT	CASSLLAAGGQNTGELFF
TRBD1	TRBV4-1	TRBJ2-3	-	TGCGCCAGCAGCCCGGGACAGGGAAAAACAGATACGCAGTATTTT	CASSPGQGKTDTQYF
TRBD1	TRBV6-2/TRBV6-3	TRBJ1-5	many	TGTGCCAGCAGTTACGGTCTCGCCAGGGGGAATAATCAGCCCCAGCATTTT	CASSYGLARGNNQPQHF
-	TRBV2	TRBJ2-5	-	TGTGCCAGCTGGCCGGGGTCCTTAGAGACCCAGTACTTC	CASWPGSLETQYF
-	TRBV12-3/TRBV12-4	TRBJ1-1	-	TGTGCCAGCAGTTTGGCCGCGACAGACGCTTTCTTT	CASSLAATDAFF
TRBD1	TRBV9	TRBJ1-1	many	TGTGCCAGCAGCCCCTACGAGACAGGGGCCGCATGGATGAACACTGAAGCTTTCTTT	CASSPYETGAAWMNTEAFF
TRBD1	TRBV6-2/TRBV6-3	TRBJ2-1	-	TGTGCCAGCAGTTACTCGAGGACAGGGGGCTTTGATGAGCAGTTCTTC	CASSYSRTGGFDEQFF
TRBD1	TRBV7-2	TRBJ1-2	-	TGTGCCAGCAGCTTAACCCCGACAGGGAACTATGGCTACACCTTC	CASSLTPTGNYGYTF
-	TRBV28	TRBJ2-3	-	TGTGCCAGTCGTAGGGTGGAGGTCACAGATACGCAGTATTTT	CASRRVEVTDTQYF
-	TRBV28	TRBJ2-1	-	TGTGCCAGCAGTTTATGGACAGGCCGGAATGAGCAGTTCTTC	CASSLWTGRNEQFF
-	TRBV5-4	TRBJ2-7	once	TGTGCCAGCAGCTTCCCAGGGGTGGGCCCTCACGAGCAGTACTTC	CASSFPGVGPHEQYF